The clone carrying this TCR beta chain was observed at least ten times. This sample is part of a study of prognosis after radiotherapy for stage I lung cancer. With two-round multiplex PCR, TCR beta CDR3 sequences were amplified from genomic DNA. Primers (each specific to one TRBV or TRBJ gene) were used in first-round PCR. TCRdb re-called the multiplex PCR reads with MiXCR, one entry per CDR3 protein. The sample holds under 20,000 distinct CDR3 sequences, about 44% seen once. The CDR3 runs 16 residues. Germline V CDR1 and CDR2: GTSNPN, SVGIG (reference sequence). Trimming cost V 4 bases and J 0 bases; bases outside gene matches: 9.

This TCR derives from a donor aged 50 or older with non-small cell lung cancer. Sequencing used PBMCs, obtained before or after stereotactic body radiation therapy (not recorded which). The chain joins TRBV30 to TRBJ2-1; the match to TRBD1 covers 7 bases. CDR3 sequence reads: CAWKSRTGRSYNEQFF. The CDR3 region has the DNA TGTGCCTGGAAAAGCCGGACAGGCCGCTCCTACAATGAGCAGTTCTTC. Full variable domain (missing parts from reference TRBV30 and TRBJ2-1): SQTIHQWPATLVQPVGSPLSLECTVEGTSNPNLYWYRQAAGRGLQLLFYSVGIGQISSEVPQNLSASRPQDRQFILSSKKLLLSDSGFYLCAWKSRTGRSYNEQFFGPGTRLTVL.